The clone carrying this T cell receptor beta chain was seen repeatedly, ten times or more. The antigen remains undetermined. The iRepertoire nested amplicon-rescue multiplex PCR amplified TCR alpha and beta CDR3s from RNA. Input was roughly 85-450 ng of tissue mRNA or PBMC total RNA. A single record per CDR3 protein comes from TCRdb applying MiXCR to the multiplex PCR reads. The sample yields more than 90,000 distinct CDR3 sequences, approximately 40% seen once. Germline-derived CDR1 and CDR2 are LGHNA and YSLEER. V gave up 0 bases and J gave up 4 bases, with 12 bases separating them. The CDR3 covers 15 residues. This entry is derived from a study of glioma-infiltrating T cells. Study conclusions and caveats: Tissue and blood shared very few CDR3 sequences. Above-expected tissue-blood divergence occurred in all gliomas, most in low-grade ones.

Sequencing was done on a sample of glioma tissue, nonneoplastic brain tissue, or PBMCs (not recorded which). The chain couples TRBV4-3 to TRBJ1-1; D gene unclear. The source is a human donor with low-grade glioma or glioblastoma, undergoing nonglioma brain surgery, or in good health (not recorded which). The CDR3 region is CASSQEGSGGTEAFF. Here the CDR3 DNA reads TGCGCCAGCAGCCAAGAGGGATCGGGCGGCACTGAAGCTTTCTTT.